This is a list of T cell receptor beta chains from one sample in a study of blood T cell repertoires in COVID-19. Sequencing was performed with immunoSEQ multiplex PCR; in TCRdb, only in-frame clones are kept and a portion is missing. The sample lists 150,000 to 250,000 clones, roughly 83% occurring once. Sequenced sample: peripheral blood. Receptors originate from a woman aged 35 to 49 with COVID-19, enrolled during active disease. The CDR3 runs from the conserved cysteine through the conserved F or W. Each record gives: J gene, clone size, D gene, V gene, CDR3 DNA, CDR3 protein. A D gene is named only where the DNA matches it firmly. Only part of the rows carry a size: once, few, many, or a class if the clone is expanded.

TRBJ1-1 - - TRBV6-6 TGTGCCAGCAGACCTGACAGGTCCACCTCGAACACTGAAGCTTTCTTT CASRPDRSTSNTEAFF
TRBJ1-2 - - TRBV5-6 TGTGCCAGCAGCCCCGGCGGGGTGAGCGGGGGCTACACCTTC CASSPGGVSGGYTF
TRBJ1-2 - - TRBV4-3 TGCGCCAGCAGCCCCAGGGACACTTATGGCTACACCTTC CASSPRDTYGYTF
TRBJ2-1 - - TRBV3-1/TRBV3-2 TGTGCCAGCAGCCAAGTTGAGTACAATGAGCAGTTCTTC CASSQVEYNEQFF
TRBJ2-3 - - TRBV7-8 TGTGCCAGCAGCCGATATTCATTCAACAAATATACGCAGTATTTT CASSRYSFNKYTQYF
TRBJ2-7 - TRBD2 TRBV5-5 TGTGCCAGCAGCTTGGCCGCGGGGGGCCCCTCCTACGAGCAGTACTTC CASSLAAGGPSYEQYF
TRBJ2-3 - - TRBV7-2 TGTGCCAGCAGCCCTAATACTAAGACAGATACGCAGTATTTT CASSPNTKTDTQYF
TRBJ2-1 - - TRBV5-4 TGTGCCAGCAGCTTACTTCTTTTTGGCGGGCGGCTCAACTACAATGAGCAGTTCTTC CASSLLLFGGRLNYNEQFF
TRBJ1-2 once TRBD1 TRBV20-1 TGCAGTGCTAGTCCGGCAGGGGGCCAAAACTTTGGCTACACCTTC CSASPAGGQNFGYTF
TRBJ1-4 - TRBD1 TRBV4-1 TGCGCCAGCAGCCAAGACGAAGACAGGGAGGATGAAAAACTGTTTTTT CASSQDEDREDEKLFF
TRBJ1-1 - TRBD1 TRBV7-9 TGTGCCAGCAGCCCCCCCCTGGGGACAGGGGAGGAAGACACTGAAGCTTTCTTT CASSPPLGTGEEDTEAFF
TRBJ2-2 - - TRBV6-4 TGTGCCAGCAGTGACGGGCCCGGGGAGCTGTTTTTT CASSDGPGELFF
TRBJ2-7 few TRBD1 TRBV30 TGTGCCTGGAGTGAATCGACAGGGTTTCTCTACGAGCAGTACTTC CAWSESTGFLYEQYF
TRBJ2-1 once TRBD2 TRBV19 TGTGCCAGTAGTACTCCTAGCGGGAGCAGCCCTTGGAGCTCCTACAATGAGCAGTTCTTC CASSTPSGSSPWSSYNEQFF
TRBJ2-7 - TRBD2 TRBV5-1 TGCGCCAGCCGAAGCGGGAACTACGAGCAGTACTTC CASRSGNYEQYF
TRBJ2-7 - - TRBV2 TGTGCCAGCAGTGAGATGGGGGCAGAGCCCTACGAGCAGTACTTC CASSEMGAEPYEQYF
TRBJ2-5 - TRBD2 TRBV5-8 TGTGCCAGCAGCGGCGGACTAGCGGGAGGTCAAGAGACCCAGTACTTC CASSGGLAGGQETQYF
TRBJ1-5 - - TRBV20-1 TGCAGTGCTAGTTCCTATCGCAGGGGCAATCAGCCCCAGCATTTT CSASSYRRGNQPQHF
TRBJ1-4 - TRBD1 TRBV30 TGTGCCTGGAGCAGGGAGACAGGGCCTAATGAAAAACTGTTTTTT CAWSRETGPNEKLFF
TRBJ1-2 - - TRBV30 TGTGCCTGGGGGGGCGTGGGCTACACCTTC CAWGGVGYTF
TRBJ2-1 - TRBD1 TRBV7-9 TGTGCCAGCAGCGTGGACAGGGGCTCCTACAATGAGCAGTTCTTC CASSVDRGSYNEQFF
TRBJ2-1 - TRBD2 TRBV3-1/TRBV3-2 TGTGCCAGCGGAGGTAGCGGGGGGGCCTACAATGAGCAGTTCTTC CASGGSGGAYNEQFF
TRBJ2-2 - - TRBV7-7 TGTGCCAGCAGCTTAGATTCGGGAGTAACCGGGGAGCTGTTTTTT CASSLDSGVTGELFF
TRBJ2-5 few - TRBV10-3 TGTGCTATCAGGGGAGGAGAGGAGACCCAGTACTTC CAIRGGEETQYF
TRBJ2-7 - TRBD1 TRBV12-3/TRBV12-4 TGTGCCAGCAGTTACGGGACAGGCTACGAGCAGTACTTC CASSYGTGYEQYF
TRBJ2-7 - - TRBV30 TGTGCCTGGAGTCAGACTAGTCGCGAGCAGTACTTC CAWSQTSREQYF
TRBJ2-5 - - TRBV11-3 TGTGCCAGCAGCTTAGGACAGACGGTGGAGACCCAGTACTTC CASSLGQTVETQYF
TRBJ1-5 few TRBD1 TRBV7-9 TGTGCCAGCAGTGCCTTAGGACAGGGGGTTCAGCCCCAGCATTTT CASSALGQGVQPQHF
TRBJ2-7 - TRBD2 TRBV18 TGTGCCAGCTCACCGGGACTAGCGGGAATGTACGAGCAGTACTTC CASSPGLAGMYEQYF
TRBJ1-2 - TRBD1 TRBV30 TGTGCCTGGAGTGTTCAGGGGGCGCATTATGGCTACACCTTC CAWSVQGAHYGYTF
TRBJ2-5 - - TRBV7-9 TGTGCCAGCAGCTTGTTGTCAGCTAGCGCCGAGACCCAGTACTTC CASSLLSASAETQYF
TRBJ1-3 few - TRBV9 TGTGCCAGCAGCCCCCGTGGAAACACCATATATTTT CASSPRGNTIYF
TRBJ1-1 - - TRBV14 TGTGCCAGCAGCCAAGAATTTAGTTTCCCCGGACAGAGGCCGAACACTGAAGCTTTCTTT CASSQEFSFPGQRPNTEAFF
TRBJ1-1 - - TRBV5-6 TGTGCCATATCCAGGGGCCCGGCCACGTCCACTGAAGCTTTCTTT CAISRGPATSTEAFF
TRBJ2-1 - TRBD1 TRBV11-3 TGTGCCAGCAGTTACTCCGGGACAGGGTCCAATGAGCAGTTCTTC CASSYSGTGSNEQFF
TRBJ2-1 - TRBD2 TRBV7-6 TGTGCCAGCAGCTTAGCAGCGGGGCCTTACAATGAGCAGTTCTTC CASSLAAGPYNEQFF
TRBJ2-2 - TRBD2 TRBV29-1 TGCAGCGTGGAAGGACTAGTTAGGGCCGGGGAGCTGTTTTTT CSVEGLVRAGELFF
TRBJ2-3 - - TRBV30 TGTGCCTGGAGTCAGTGGGAGCGGGATACGCAGTATTTT CAWSQWERDTQYF
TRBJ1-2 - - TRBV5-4 TGTGCCAGCACAACGCCCGGGGGAGCTGGCTACACCTTC CASTTPGGAGYTF
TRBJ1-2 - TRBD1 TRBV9 TGTGCCAGCAGCGCTAGCCAGGGGGGAAACTATGGCTACACCTTC CASSASQGGNYGYTF
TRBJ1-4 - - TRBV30 TGTGCCTCAACTCGGGAGGGAAAACTGTTTTTT CASTREGKLFF
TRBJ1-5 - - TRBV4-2 TGTGCCAGCAGCCAAGTGGTCGGGATCAATCAGCCCCAGCATTTT CASSQVVGINQPQHF
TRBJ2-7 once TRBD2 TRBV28 TGTGCCAGCGACACTAGCGGGAGCTTAAGGGGTTACAAGCAGTACTTC CASDTSGSLRGYKQYF
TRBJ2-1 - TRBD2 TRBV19 TGTGCCAGTAGTATTTGGCGGGAGGCCTACAATGAGCAGTTCTTC CASSIWREAYNEQFF
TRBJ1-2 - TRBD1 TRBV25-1 TGTGCCAGCAGTGAATGGGGGACAGGGGGCGGCTACACCTTC CASSEWGTGGGYTF
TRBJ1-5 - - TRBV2 TGTGCCAGCAAGGGGGGGAGAGGGGGCAATCAGCCCCAGCATTTT CASKGGRGGNQPQHF
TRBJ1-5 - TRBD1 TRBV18 TGTGCCAGCTCACCACCGGAGGGGGCGGGCAATCAGCCCCAGCATTTT CASSPPEGAGNQPQHF
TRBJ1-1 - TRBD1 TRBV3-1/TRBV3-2 TGTGCCAGCAGCCTACAACAGGGGATGAACACTGAAGCTTTCTTT CASSLQQGMNTEAFF
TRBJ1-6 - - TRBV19 TGTGCCAGCCACGAGGGACTAAGAAAGGGGTCCCTCCACTTT CASHEGLRKGSLHF
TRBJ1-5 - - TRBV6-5 TGTGCCAGCACAATGACACGGATGGATCAGCCCCAGCATTTT CASTMTRMDQPQHF
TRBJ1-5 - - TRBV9 TGTGCCAGCAGCGTAGGGGCAGGAGGACAGCCCCAGCATTTT CASSVGAGGQPQHF
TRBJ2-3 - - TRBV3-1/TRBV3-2 TGTGCCAGCAGCCAAGGCGGGGACCGATACACAGATACGCAGTATTTT CASSQGGDRYTDTQYF
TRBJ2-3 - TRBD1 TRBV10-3 TGTGCCATCAGTGAGTCGCGGGGACAGGGGTGGGATACGCAGTATTTT CAISESRGQGWDTQYF